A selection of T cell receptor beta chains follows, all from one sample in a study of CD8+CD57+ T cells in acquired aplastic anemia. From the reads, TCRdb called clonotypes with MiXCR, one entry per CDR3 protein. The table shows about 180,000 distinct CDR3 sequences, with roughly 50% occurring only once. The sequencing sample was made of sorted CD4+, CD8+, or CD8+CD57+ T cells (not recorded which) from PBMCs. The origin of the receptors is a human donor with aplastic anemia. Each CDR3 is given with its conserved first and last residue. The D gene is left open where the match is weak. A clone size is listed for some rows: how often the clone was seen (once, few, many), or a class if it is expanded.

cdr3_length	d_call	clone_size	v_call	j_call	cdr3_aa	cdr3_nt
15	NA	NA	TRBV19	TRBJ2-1	CASSIGGGPYNEQFF	TGTGCCAGTAGTATCGGCGGGGGCCCCTACAATGAGCAGTTCTTC
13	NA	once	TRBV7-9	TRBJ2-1	CASSSSSYNEQFF	TGTGCCAGCAGCTCTAGCTCCTACAATGAGCAGTTCTTC
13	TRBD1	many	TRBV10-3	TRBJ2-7	CASKDRGGGEQYF	TGTGCCTCCAAGGACAGGGGGGGGGGCGAGCAGTACTTC
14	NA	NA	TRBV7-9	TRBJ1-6	CASSFGQNNSPLHF	TGTGCCAGCAGTTTTGGACAGAATAATTCACCCCTCCACTTT
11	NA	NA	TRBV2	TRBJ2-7	CASRGFYEQYF	TGTGCCAGCAGAGGGTTCTACGAGCAGTACTTC
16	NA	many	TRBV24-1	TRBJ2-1	CATSAPLGQRNNEQFF	TGTGCCACCAGTGCCCCCCTCGGGCAGAGAAACAATGAGCAGTTCTTC
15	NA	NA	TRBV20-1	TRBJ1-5	CSARRFVGQNQPQHF	TGCAGTGCTAGAAGATTTGTGGGGCAGAATCAGCCCCAGCATTTT
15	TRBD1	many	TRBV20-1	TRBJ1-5	CSARGGTGSNQPQHF	TGCAGTGCTAGAGGGGGGACAGGGAGCAATCAGCCCCAGCATTTT
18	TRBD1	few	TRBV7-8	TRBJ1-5	CASSPKQGGRVFNQPQHF	TGTGCCAGCAGCCCGAAACAGGGGGGTAGGGTTTTCAATCAGCCCCAGCATTTT
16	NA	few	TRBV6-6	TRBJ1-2	CASSYGGGDTNYGYTF	TGTGCCAGCAGTTACGGAGGGGGGGATACAAACTATGGCTACACCTTC
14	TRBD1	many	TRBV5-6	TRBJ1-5	CASSSTGLGEPQHF	TGTGCCAGCAGCTCGACAGGGCTCGGGGAGCCCCAGCATTTT
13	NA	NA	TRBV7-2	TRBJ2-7	CASSLYSAGEQYF	TGTGCCAGCAGCTTATACTCGGCGGGTGAGCAGTACTTC
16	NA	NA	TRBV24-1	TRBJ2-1	CATSDSTRDMVNEQFF	TGTGCCACCAGTGATTCGACGCGGGATATGGTTAATGAGCAGTTCTTC
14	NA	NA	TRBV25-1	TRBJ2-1	CASSDPQDYNEQFF	TGTGCCAGCAGCGACCCCCAAGATTACAATGAGCAGTTCTTC
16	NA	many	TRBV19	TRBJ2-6	CASSIATGSGANVLTF	TGTGCCAGTAGTATAGCGACAGGCTCTGGGGCCAACGTCCTGACTTTC
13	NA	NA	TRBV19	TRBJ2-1	CASSILGTHEQFF	TGTGCCAGTAGTATCTTGGGGACGCATGAGCAGTTCTTC
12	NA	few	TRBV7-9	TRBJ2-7	CASSQRSKEQYF	TGTGCCAGCAGCCAAAGATCTAAGGAGCAGTACTTC
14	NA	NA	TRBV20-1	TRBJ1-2	CSARTGIANYGYTF	TGCAGTGCTAGGACAGGAATTGCTAACTATGGCTACACCTTC
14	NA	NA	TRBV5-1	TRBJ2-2	CASSLQREVGELFF	TGCGCCAGCAGCTTGCAGAGGGAGGTGGGGGAGCTGTTTTTT
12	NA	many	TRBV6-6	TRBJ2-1	CASSYSGRGEFF	TGTGCCAGCAGTTACTCTGGACGAGGGGAGTTCTTC
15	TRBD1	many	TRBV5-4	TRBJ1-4	CASSLRGGGDEKLFF	TGTGCCAGCAGCTTAAGGGGAGGGGGCGATGAAAAACTGTTTTTT
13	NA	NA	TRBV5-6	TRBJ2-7	CASSLVRGGEQYF	TGTGCCAGCAGCTTGGTGCGGGGTGGTGAGCAGTACTTC
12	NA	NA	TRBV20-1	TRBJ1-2	CSATLPTAGYTF	TGCAGTGCTACCCTCCCGACAGCTGGCTACACCTTC
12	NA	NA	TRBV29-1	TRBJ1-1	CSVSRENTEAFF	TGCAGCGTTTCCAGGGAGAACACTGAAGCTTTCTTT
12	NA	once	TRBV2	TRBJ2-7	CASSKNLHEQYF	TGTGCCAGCAGTAAAAACCTCCACGAGCAGTACTTC
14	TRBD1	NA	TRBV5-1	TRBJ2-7	CASSWGTGGGEQYF	TGCGCCAGCAGCTGGGGGACAGGGGGTGGCGAGCAGTACTTC
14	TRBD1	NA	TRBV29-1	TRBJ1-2	CSVDPGQGRKGYTF	TGCAGCGTCGACCCGGGACAGGGGCGGAAAGGCTACACCTTC
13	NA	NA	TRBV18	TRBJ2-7	CASSPGGPYEQYF	TGTGCCAGCTCACCTGGGGGTCCCTACGAGCAGTACTTC
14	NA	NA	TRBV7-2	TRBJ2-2	CASSRNVAAGELFF	TGTGCCAGCAGTCGCAACGTGGCGGCCGGGGAGCTGTTTTTT
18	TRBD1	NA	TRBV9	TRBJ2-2	CASSVDGKGTVYTGELFF	TGTGCCAGCAGCGTAGATGGGAAGGGGACAGTTTACACCGGGGAGCTGTTTTTT
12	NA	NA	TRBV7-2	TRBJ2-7	CASSPTIYEQYF	TGTGCCAGCAGCCCAACTATCTACGAGCAGTACTTC
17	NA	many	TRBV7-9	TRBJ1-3	CASSLLPRRQSGNTIYF	TGTGCCAGCAGCTTACTCCCCCGACGGCAATCTGGAAACACCATATATTTT
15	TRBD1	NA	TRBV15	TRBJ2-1	CATSRADRGGDEQFF	TGTGCCACCAGCAGGGCGGACAGGGGAGGTGATGAGCAGTTCTTC
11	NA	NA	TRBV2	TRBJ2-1	CTTRLRDEQFF	TGTACCACACGGCTCAGGGATGAGCAGTTCTTC
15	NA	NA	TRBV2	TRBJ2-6	CASSLQLSGANVLTF	TGTGCCAGCAGTCTACAGCTCTCTGGGGCCAACGTCCTGACTTTC
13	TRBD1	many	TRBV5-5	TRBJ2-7	CASSSGGSYEQYF	TGTGCCAGCAGCTCAGGGGGCTCCTACGAGCAGTACTTC
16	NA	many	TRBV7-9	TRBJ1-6	CASSIMLSSYNSPLHF	TGTGCCAGCAGCATTATGCTCAGCTCCTATAATTCACCCCTCCACTTT
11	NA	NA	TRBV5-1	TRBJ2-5	CASRSQETQYF	TGCGCCAGCAGATCCCAAGAGACCCAGTACTTC
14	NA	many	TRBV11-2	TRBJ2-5	CASSLVGRDETQYF	TGTGCCAGCAGCTTAGTTGGTCGGGATGAGACCCAGTACTTC
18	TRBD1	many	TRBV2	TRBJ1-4	CASSEGTGGFSANEKLFF	TGTGCCAGCAGTGAGGGGACAGGGGGCTTCTCAGCTAATGAAAAACTGTTTTTT
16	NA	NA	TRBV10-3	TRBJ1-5	CAIKDGEGDRNQPQHF	TGTGCCATCAAGGATGGGGAGGGAGACAGAAATCAGCCCCAGCATTTT
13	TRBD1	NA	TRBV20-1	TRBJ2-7	CSVEGRGLYEQYF	TGCAGTGTAGAGGGCAGGGGGCTTTACGAGCAGTACTTC
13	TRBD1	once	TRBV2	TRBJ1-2	CASRGDRDYGYTF	TGTGCCAGCAGGGGGGACAGGGACTATGGCTACACCTTC